This TCR beta chain was identified during a study of T cell repertoires in cytomegalovirus infection. About the study: CMV infection together with matching HLA type was indicated by public TCR beta signatures.

Findings and caveats of the study: Using cumulative public TCR beta family frequency, the authors identified those who carried CMV together with the relevant HLA. What dominated the ex vivo response were HLA-C-restricted CMV-specific TCR beta clonotypes.

The table lists this clonotype with a few counts. Its antigen is not identified. TCRdb fed the reads into MiXCR, producing one record per CDR3 protein. The sample includes some 270,000 distinct CDR3 sequences, over 15% of them seen just once. CDR3 length: 16 amino acids. Germline CDR1 reads LGHDT; CDR2 reads YNNKEL (reference sequence). Germline trimming cut 0 bases from V and 6 bases from J; bases unmatched to any gene: 10. The source of this sequence is a human donor in good health (CMV status not recorded). Some clones in this sample may be carry-over from other donors' samples. Sequencing input: CD8+ T cells from PBMCs. The chain employs TRBV3-1 and TRBJ1-1; 7 bases line up with TRBD1. As DNA, the CDR3 is TGTGCCAGCAGCCAAGATGCGGCAGGGGGGAGCCCTGAAGCTTTCTTT. Amino acids: CASSQDAAGGSPEAFF.